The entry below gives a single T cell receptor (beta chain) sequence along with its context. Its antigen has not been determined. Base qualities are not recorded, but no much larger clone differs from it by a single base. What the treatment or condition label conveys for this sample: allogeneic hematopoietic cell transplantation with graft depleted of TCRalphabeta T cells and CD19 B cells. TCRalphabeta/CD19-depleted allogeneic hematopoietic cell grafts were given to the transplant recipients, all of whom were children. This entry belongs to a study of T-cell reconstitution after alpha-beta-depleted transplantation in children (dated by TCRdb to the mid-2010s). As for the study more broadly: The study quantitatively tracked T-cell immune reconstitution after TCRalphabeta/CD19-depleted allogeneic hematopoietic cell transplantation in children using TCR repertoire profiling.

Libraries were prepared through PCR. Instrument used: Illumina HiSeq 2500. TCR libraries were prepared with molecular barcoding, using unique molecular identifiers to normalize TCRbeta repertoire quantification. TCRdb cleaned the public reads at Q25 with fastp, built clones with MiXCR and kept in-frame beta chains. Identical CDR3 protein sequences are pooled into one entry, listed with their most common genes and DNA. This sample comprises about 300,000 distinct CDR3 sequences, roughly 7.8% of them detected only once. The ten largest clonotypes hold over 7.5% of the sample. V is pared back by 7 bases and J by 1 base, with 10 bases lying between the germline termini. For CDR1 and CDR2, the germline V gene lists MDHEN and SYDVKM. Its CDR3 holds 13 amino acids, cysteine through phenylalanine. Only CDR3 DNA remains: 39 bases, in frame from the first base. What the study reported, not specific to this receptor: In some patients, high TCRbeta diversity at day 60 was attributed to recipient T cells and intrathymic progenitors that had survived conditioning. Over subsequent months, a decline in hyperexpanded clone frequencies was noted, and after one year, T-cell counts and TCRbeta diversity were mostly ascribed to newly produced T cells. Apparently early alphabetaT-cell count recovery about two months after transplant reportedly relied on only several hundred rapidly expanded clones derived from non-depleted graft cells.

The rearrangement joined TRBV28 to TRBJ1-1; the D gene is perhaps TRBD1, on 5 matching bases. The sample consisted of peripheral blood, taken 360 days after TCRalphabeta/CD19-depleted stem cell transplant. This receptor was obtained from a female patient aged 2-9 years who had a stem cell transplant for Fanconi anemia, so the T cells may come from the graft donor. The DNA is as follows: TGTGCCAGCAATAACGGACAGAACACTGAAGCTTTCTTT. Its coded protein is CASNNGQNTEAFF.